The clone carrying this TCR beta chain was observed a handful of times. TCRdb reprocessed the 5' RACE reads with MiXCR, giving one entry per CDR3 protein. The sample has 210,000 or so distinct CDR3 sequences; about 18% are singletons. The data originate from a study of T-cell memory formation after mild COVID-19. Study-wide background: TCR clustering was largely donor specific.

Germline CDR1 is ENHRY and CDR2 is SYGVKD. CDR3 length: 14 residues. With 7 bases removed from V and 0 bases from J, the gap between germline ends came to 10 bases. The material sequenced was PBMCs or a T cell subset sorted from them (not recorded which). The receptor was isolated from an adult woman who had mild COVID-19 (a few samples of this study predate the infection). Cell type and time point are not known. J is TRBJ2-1 and V is TRBV10-3; TRBD1 might be the D (5 bases). In DNA, the CDR3 is TGTGCCATCACCCATGACAGCTCCTACAATGAGCAGTTCTTC. Encoded protein: CAITHDSSYNEQFF.